This passage covers 6 T cell receptor beta chains from one sample sequenced in a study of T cell repertoires in cytomegalovirus infection. TCRdb used MiXCR to reprocess the reads, holding one entry per CDR3 protein. The sample includes hundreds of thousands of distinct CDR3 sequences, roughly 10% of them seen just once. Sequencing was performed on PBMCs. The origin of the receptors is a human donor in good health (CMV status not recorded). Some clones in this sample may be carry-over from other donors' samples.

A note on this clonotype: A much more abundant neighbour one base away suggests this may be a read error. The rearrangement links TRBV6-5 to TRBJ2-7; D is undetermined. Germline assignment: CDR1 MNHEY and CDR2 SVGAGI. The CDR3 contains 14 residues. The CDR3 DNA sequence: TGTACCAGCAGTTCCCCGCTGTCACAATACGAGCAGTACTTC. This gives the protein CTSSSPLSQYEQYF.

There are a few counts of this clonotype. The genes are TRBV10-3 and TRBJ1-1; unclear D gene. Germline CDR1 reads ENHRY; CDR2 reads SYGVKD. V was clipped by 6 bases and J by 0 bases, with 5 bases between them. This CDR3 has 12 amino acids. CDR3 nucleotide sequence: TGTGCCATCAGCAGAATGAACACTGAAGCTTTCTTT. Translating it yields CAISRMNTEAFF.

This clonotype was seen many times. The chain recombines TRBV12-3 or TRBV12-4 with TRBJ1-1; 8 bases are shared with TRBD1. The CDR3 covers 15 residues. The ends lost 5 bases at V and 6 bases at J; junction bases unmatched: 11. The CDR3 sequence: CASSPPDRAGAEAFF. CDR3 nucleotides: TGTGCCAGCAGTCCGCCGGACAGGGCGGGCGCTGAAGCTTTCTTT.

J is TRBJ1-1 and V is TRBV6-1, with D perhaps TRBD1 (6 bases). Per the germline V gene, CDR1 is MNHNS and CDR2 is SASEGT. Trimming removed 6 bases from V and 1 base from J, with 18 bases in between. The CDR3 consists of 16 residues. The CDR3 DNA reads as TGTGCCAGCAGGGGGGCGGGAAGGGCGAGGAACACTGAAGCTTTCTTT. It translates to CASRGAGRARNTEAFF.

This clonotype was seen repeatedly, ten times or more. The gene calls are TRBV2 and TRBJ1-5, with a tentative D call TRBD1 (6 bases). Looked up from germline, CDR1 is SNHLY and CDR2 is FYNNEI. The CDR3 totals 14 residues. V gave up 1 base and J gave up 7 bases, with 11 bases separating them. CDR3 DNA: TGTGCCAGCAGTGAAGACAGGGCCGGCCAGCCCCAGCATTTT. Translating gives CASSEDRAGQPQHF.

In its sample, this clonotype was seen a few times. V gene TRBV6-5 combines with J gene TRBJ2-5, with a possible D match to TRBD2 (5 bases). The CDR3 runs to 15 residues. CDR1 MNHEY and CDR2 SVGAGI come from the germline V gene. With 2 bases removed from V and 5 bases from J, the gap between germline ends came to 15 bases. CDR3 residues: CASSYILGVWETQYF. The DNA of the CDR3 is TGTGCCAGCAGTTACATTCTCGGGGTCTGGGAGACCCAGTACTTC.